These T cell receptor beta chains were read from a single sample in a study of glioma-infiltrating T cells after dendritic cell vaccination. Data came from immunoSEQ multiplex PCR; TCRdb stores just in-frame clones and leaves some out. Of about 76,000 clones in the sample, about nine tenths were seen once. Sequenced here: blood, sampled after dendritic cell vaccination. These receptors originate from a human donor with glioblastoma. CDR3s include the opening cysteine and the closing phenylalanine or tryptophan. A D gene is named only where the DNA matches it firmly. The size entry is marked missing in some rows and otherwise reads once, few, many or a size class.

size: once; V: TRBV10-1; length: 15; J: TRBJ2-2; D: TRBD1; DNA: TGCGCCAGCAGTCCGACAGGGGGCCACACCGGGGAGCTGTTTTTT; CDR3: CASSPTGGHTGELFF
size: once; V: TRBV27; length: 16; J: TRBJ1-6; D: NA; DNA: TGTGCCAGCAGTGGGGGGACGGAACCTTATAATTCACCCCTCCACTTT; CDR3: CASSGGTEPYNSPLHF
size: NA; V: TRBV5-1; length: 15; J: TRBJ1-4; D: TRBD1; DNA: TGCGCCAGCAGCTTGGCAGGGGGCGAGACTGAAAAACTGTTTTTT; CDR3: CASSLAGGETEKLFF
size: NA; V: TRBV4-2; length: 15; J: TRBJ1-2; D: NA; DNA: TGTGCCAGCAGCACACAAACCACAGGGAACTATGGCTACACCTTC; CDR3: CASSTQTTGNYGYTF
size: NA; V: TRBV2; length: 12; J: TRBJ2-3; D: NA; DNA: TGTGCCAGCTCGCCTATCACAGATACGCAGTATTTT; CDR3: CASSPITDTQYF
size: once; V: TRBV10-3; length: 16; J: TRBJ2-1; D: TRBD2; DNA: TGTGCCATCAGTGAGTCGGCTAGCGGGGGGAAAAATGAGCAGTTCTTC; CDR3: CAISESASGGKNEQFF
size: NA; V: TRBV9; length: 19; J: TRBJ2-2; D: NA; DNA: TGTGCCAGCACCACGCCGGTACACAGTTCCCTGGCGAACACCGGGGAGCTGTTTTTT; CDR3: CASTTPVHSSLANTGELFF
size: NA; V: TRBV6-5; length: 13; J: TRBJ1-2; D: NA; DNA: TGTGCCAGCAGCTTTGGACAGCGGCTCGGCTACACCTTC; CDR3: CASSFGQRLGYTF
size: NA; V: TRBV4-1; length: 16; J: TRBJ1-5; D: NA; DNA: TGCGCCAGCAGCCAAGGCGCCCAAGGGGGCAATCAGCCCCAGCATTTT; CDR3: CASSQGAQGGNQPQHF
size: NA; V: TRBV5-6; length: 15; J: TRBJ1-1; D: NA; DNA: TGTGCCAGCAGCTTGGATGGTCGGAGGAACACTGAAGCTTTCTTT; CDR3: CASSLDGRRNTEAFF
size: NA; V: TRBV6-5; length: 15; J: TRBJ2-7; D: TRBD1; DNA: TGTGCCAGCAGATCATCGACAGGGGGAAGCTACGAGCAGTACTTC; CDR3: CASRSSTGGSYEQYF
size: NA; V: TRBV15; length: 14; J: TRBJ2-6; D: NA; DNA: TGTGCCACCAGAGTAGCCTCTGGGGCCAACGTCCTGACTTTC; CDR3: CATRVASGANVLTF
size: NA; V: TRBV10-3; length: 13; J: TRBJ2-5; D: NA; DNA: TGTGCCACCCACGCCAGGGAAGGGGAGACCCAGTACTTC; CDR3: CATHAREGETQYF
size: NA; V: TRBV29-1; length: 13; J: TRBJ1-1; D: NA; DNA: TGCAGCGTTGACACAGGAACGAACACTGAAGCTTTCTTT; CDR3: CSVDTGTNTEAFF
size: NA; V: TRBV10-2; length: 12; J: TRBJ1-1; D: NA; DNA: TGCGCCAGCAGTGACGGGGGAACTGAAGCTTTCTTT; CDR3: CASSDGGTEAFF
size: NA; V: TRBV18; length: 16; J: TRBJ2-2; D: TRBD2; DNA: TGTGCCAGCTCACCCGGACTAGCGGAGAACACCGGGGAGCTGTTTTTT; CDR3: CASSPGLAENTGELFF
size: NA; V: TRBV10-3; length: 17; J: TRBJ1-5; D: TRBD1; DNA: TGTGCCATCAGTGAGTCGGGAGGGGGACAGGGTATTCAGCCCCAGCATTTT; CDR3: CAISESGGGQGIQPQHF
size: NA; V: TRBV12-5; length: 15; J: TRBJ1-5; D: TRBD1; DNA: TGTGCTAGTGGTTTGGTGGACAGGGGGAATCAGCCCCAGCATTTT; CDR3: CASGLVDRGNQPQHF
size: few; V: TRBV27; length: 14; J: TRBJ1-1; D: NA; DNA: TGTGCCAGCAGTTCCCCAGGTGTTAGAACTGAAGCTTTCTTT; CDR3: CASSSPGVRTEAFF
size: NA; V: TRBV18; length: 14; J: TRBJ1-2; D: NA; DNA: TGTGCCAGCTCACCACGGCAGATGAACTATGGCTACACCTTC; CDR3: CASSPRQMNYGYTF
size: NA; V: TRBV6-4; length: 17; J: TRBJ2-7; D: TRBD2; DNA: TGTGCCAGCAGTGAGGGACTAGCGGGAGTAGGCTCCTACGAGCAGTACTTC; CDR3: CASSEGLAGVGSYEQYF
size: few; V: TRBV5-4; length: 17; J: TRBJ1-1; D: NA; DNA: TGTGCCAGCAGCTCCCCCGGAGGCGTTGGCATGAACACTGAAGCTTTCTTT; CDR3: CASSSPGGVGMNTEAFF
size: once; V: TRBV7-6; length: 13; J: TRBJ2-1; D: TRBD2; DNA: TGTGCCAGCAGCTTACAAGTAGCGGGAGGGCAGTTCTTC; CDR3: CASSLQVAGGQFF
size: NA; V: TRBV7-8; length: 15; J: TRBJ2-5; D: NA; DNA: TGTGCCAGCAGCTTAAGCGGCGCGGGGCAAGAGACCCAGTACTTC; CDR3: CASSLSGAGQETQYF
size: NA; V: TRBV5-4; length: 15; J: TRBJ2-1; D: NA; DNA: TGTGCCAGCAGCTTGGACCGGGTATCGTACAATGAGCAGTTCTTC; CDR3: CASSLDRVSYNEQFF
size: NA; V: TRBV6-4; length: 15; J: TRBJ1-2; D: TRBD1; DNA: TGTGCCAGCAGCCCCACAGGGGCTTTCCTCTATGGCTACACCTTC; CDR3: CASSPTGAFLYGYTF
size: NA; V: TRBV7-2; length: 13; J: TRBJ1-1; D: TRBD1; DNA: TGTGCCAGCAGCTTAGGCCCGGACAGGGGAGCTTTCTTT; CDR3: CASSLGPDRGAFF
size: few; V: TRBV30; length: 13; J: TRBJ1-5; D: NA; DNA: TGTGCCTGGAGTCACCTACGAGAAAACCCCCAGCATTTT; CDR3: CAWSHLRENPQHF
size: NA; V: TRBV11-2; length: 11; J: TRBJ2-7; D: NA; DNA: TGTGCCAGCAGCCTTCACAGGCCCTTGTACTTC; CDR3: CASSLHRPLYF
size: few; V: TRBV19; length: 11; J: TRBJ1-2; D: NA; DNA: TGTGCCAGTAGTATCTTCTATGGCTACACCTTC; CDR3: CASSIFYGYTF
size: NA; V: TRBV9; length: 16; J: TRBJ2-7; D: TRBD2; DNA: TGTGCCAGCAGCGAGGGGACTAGCGGGAGTGGGTACGAGCAGTACTTC; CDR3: CASSEGTSGSGYEQYF
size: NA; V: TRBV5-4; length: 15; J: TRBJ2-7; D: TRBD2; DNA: TGTGCCAGCAGCTTGGGTCTAGCGGGAGAGTACGAGCAGTACTTC; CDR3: CASSLGLAGEYEQYF
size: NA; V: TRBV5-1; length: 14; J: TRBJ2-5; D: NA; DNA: TGCGCCAGCAGCTTGGAAGGGGGTCGGGAGACCCAGTACTTC; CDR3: CASSLEGGRETQYF
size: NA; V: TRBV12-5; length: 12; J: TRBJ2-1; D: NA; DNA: TGTGCTAGTGGTTTGGGGGAGAATGAGCAGTTCTTC; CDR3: CASGLGENEQFF
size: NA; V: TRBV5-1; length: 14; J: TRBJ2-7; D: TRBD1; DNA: TGCGCCAGCAGCGTAGGGACAGGGCGTAACGAGCAGTACTTC; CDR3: CASSVGTGRNEQYF
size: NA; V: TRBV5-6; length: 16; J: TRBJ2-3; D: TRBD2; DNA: TGTGCCAGCAGCTTCCTAGCGGGAGGGGTGAAAGATACGCAGTATTTT; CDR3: CASSFLAGGVKDTQYF
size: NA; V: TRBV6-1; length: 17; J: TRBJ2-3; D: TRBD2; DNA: TGTGCCAGCAGTGAAGCGAGTATAAGCGGGAGTTTAGATACGCAGTATTTT; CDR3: CASSEASISGSLDTQYF
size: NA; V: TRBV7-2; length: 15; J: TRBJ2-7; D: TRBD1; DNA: TGTGCCAGCAGCCCACCCCCCGGGACAGCAAACGAGCAGTACTTC; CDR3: CASSPPPGTANEQYF
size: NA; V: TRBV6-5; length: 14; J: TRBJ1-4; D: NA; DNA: TGTGCCAGCAGTTACGGGAGTTGGAATGAAAAACTGTTTTTT; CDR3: CASSYGSWNEKLFF
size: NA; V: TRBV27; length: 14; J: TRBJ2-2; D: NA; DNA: TGTGCCAGCACGGACAGAGAGAACACCGGGGAGCTGTTTTTT; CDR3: CASTDRENTGELFF
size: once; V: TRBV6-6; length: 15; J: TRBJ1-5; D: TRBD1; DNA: TGTGCCAGCAGTTGGGACAGGGGGGGGAATCAGCCCCAGCATTTT; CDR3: CASSWDRGGNQPQHF
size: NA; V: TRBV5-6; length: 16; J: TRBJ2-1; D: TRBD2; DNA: TGTGCCAGCAGCCCCGCCGGGCGGGGGTTTGAGATTGAGCAGTTCTTC; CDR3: CASSPAGRGFEIEQFF
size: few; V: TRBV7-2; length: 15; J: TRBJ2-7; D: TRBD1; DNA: TGTGCCAGCAGCTTAGTGGGGGACAGGGCCTACGAGCAGTACTTC; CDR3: CASSLVGDRAYEQYF
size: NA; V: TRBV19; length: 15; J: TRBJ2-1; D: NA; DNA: TGTGCCAGTAGTACGTGGGGCTTGGGGTACAATGAGCAGTTCTTC; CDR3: CASSTWGLGYNEQFF
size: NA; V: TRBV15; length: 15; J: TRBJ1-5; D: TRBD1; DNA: TGTGCCACCAGCCGGGACAGCGATAGCAATCAGCCCCAGCATTTT; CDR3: CATSRDSDSNQPQHF
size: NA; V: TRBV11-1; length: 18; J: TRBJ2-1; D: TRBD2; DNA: TGTGCCAGCAGCTTCACGACTAGCGGGAGGGCCTCCTACAATGAGCAGTTCTTC; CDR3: CASSFTTSGRASYNEQFF
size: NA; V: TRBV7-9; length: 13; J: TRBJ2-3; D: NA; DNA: TGTGCCAGCAGCTTAGCGGGAGGCGATACGCAGTATTTT; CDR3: CASSLAGGDTQYF
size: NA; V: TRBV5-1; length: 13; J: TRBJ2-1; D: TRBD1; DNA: TGCGCCAGCAGCGAGACAGGGAAAAATGAGCAGTTCTTC; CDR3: CASSETGKNEQFF
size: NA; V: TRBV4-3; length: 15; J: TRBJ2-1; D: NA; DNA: TGCGCCAGCAGCCGCATAGAGAGCTCCTACAATGAGCAGTTCTTC; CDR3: CASSRIESSYNEQFF
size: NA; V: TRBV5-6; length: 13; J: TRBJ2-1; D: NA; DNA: TGTGCCAGCAGCTTGGCTTCTCGCAATGAGCAGTTCTTC; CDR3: CASSLASRNEQFF
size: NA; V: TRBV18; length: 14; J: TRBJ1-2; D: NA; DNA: TGTGCCAGCTCACCAACTACAGGGTCTGAAGGCTACACCTTC; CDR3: CASSPTTGSEGYTF
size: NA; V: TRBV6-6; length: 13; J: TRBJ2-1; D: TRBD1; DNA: TGTGCCAGCAGTTACTCGAACAGGGGGGAGCAGTTCTTC; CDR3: CASSYSNRGEQFF
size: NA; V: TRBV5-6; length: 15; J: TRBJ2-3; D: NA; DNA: TGTGCCAGCAGCCTTCAGCGGTCTGGCACAGATACGCAGTATTTT; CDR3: CASSLQRSGTDTQYF
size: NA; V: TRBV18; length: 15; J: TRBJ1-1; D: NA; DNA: TGTGCCAGCACTGAGGCCTCTAACATGAACACTGAAGCTTTCTTT; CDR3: CASTEASNMNTEAFF
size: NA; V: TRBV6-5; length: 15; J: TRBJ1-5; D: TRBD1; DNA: TGTGCCAGCAGTTCCAGGACAGGGGGCACCCAGCCCCAGCATTTT; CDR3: CASSSRTGGTQPQHF
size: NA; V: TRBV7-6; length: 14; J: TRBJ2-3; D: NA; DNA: TGTGCCAGCAGCGGCCGGGTGTCATCGGATACGCAGTATTTT; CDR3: CASSGRVSSDTQYF
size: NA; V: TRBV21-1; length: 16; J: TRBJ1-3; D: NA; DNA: TGTGCCAGCAGCCCCGGAGGACGGTACTCTGGAAACACCATATATTTT; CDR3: CASSPGGRYSGNTIYF
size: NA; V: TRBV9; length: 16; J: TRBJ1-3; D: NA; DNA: TGTGCCAGCAGCGTAGAAACGGGTCTAAGAGGAAACACCATATATTTT; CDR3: CASSVETGLRGNTIYF
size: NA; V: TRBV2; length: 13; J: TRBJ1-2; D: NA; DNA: TGTGCCAGCAGTGATTACAGGGAAAAGGGCTACACCTTC; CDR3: CASSDYREKGYTF